These T cell receptor beta chains were read from a single sample in a study of vaccination and CD4 T cells after COVID-19. From the PCR reads, TCRdb called clonotypes with MiXCR, one entry per CDR3 protein. The repertoire holds approximately 11,000 distinct CDR3 sequences, about 26% seen once, with less than 30% in the top ten. Their specific antigens are unknown. Sequenced material: CD4+ T cells from blood, cultured in vitro, taken after SARS-CoV-2 vaccination. These TCRs come from a human donor who had recovered from COVID-19. CDR3s include the opening cysteine and the closing phenylalanine or tryptophan. D genes are given only for firm matches. Only some rows state a clone size, as once, few, many or a class for expanded clones.

>TRBJ2-1|TRBD2|few|TRBV20-1
TGCAGTGCTAGACCCCCCGGGACTAGGATAGAGCAGTTCTTC
CSARPPGTRIEQFF
>TRBJ2-6|-|few|TRBV20-1
TGCAGTGCTACAGAATCTGGGGCCAACGTCCTGACTTTC
CSATESGANVLTF
>TRBJ1-5|-|-|TRBV19
TGTGCCAGTAGGGGAGGAGGGAGAAATCAGCCCCAGCATTTT
CASRGGGRNQPQHF
>TRBJ1-1|-|few|TRBV6-5
TGTGCCAGCAGTTACTCAAAGAACACTGAAGCTTTCTTT
CASSYSKNTEAFF
>TRBJ2-3|-|-|TRBV24-1
TGTGCCACCAGTGAGTCCAGCCTCACAGATACGCAGTATTTT
CATSESSLTDTQYF
>TRBJ1-2|-|-|TRBV4-1
TGCGCCAGCAGCCAAGATTTGGGCGCTGGCTACACCTTC
CASSQDLGAGYTF
>TRBJ2-7|-|-|TRBV6-1
TGTGCCAGCAGCCGACCAGCAGGAGCCAAGTACGAGCAGTACTTC
CASSRPAGAKYEQYF
>TRBJ2-7|TRBD2|-|TRBV6-5
TGTGCCAGCAGTTTGTACGGGGGGGCAACTGGCTACGAGCAGTACTTC
CASSLYGGATGYEQYF
>TRBJ2-1|TRBD2|-|TRBV7-2
TGTGCCAGCAGCACAGGACTAGCGGCGTACAATGAGCAGTTCTTC
CASSTGLAAYNEQFF
>TRBJ1-2|-|few|TRBV20-1
TGCAGTGCTAGTTGGGCGGGAAAGGCCATGGGAGGCTACACCTTC
CSASWAGKAMGGYTF
>TRBJ2-3|-|-|TRBV7-9
TGTGCCAGCAGCTTGTGGTTCCGGCGCACAGATACGCAGTATTTT
CASSLWFRRTDTQYF
>TRBJ2-7|-|medium-sized|TRBV20-1
TGCAGTGCTAGAGATCAGCTAGCTCAACTGGAGCAGTACTTC
CSARDQLAQLEQYF
>TRBJ1-2|-|-|TRBV28
TGTGCCAGCAGTTTGCCCGGAGGTCAGGGTGGTTATGGCTACACCTTC
CASSLPGGQGGYGYTF
>TRBJ2-1|-|few|TRBV7-9
TGTGCCAGCAGCTTACTGGGGTTCGCGTTCTTC
CASSLLGFAFF
>TRBJ2-1|TRBD2|-|TRBV11-3
TGTGCCAGCAGCCCACAGCTAGCGGGGGCCGACAATGAGCAGTTCTTC
CASSPQLAGADNEQFF
>TRBJ2-1|TRBD2|medium-sized|TRBV15
TGTGCCACCAGCAGAGATTCCGCTAGCGGATACAATGAGCAGTTCTTC
CATSRDSASGYNEQFF
>TRBJ2-7|-|-|TRBV27
TGTGCCAGCAGTTTAGAAGGGGGAGTTACCTACGAGCAGTACTTC
CASSLEGGVTYEQYF
>TRBJ1-2|-|-|TRBV29-1
TGCAGCGTTAAACGGGACTATGGCTACACCTTC
CSVKRDYGYTF